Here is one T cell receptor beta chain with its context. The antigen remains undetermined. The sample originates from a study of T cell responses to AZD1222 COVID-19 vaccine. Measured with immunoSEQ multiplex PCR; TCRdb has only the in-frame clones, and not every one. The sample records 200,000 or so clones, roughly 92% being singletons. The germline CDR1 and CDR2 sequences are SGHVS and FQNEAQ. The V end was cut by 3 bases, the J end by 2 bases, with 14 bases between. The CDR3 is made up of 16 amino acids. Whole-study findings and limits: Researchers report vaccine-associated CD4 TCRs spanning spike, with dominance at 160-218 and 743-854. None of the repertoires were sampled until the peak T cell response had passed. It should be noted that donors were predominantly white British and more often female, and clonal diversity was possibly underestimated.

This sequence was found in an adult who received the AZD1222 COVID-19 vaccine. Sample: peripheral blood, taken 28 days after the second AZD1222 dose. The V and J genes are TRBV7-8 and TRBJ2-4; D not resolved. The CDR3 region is CASSFRVPGPKNIQYF. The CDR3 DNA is TGTGCCAGCAGCTTCCGTGTCCCTGGGCCCAAAAACATTCAGTACTTC.